This record covers a single T cell receptor beta chain. Its antigen is currently unknown. The time point: patch test 1, 2 weeks after DPC sensitization. Indicated treatment: therapeutic diphenylcyclopropenone sensitization with weekly scalp DPC. The data stem from a study of human T cells and chemical hapten exposure. Study in general: Upper-back patch tests with 0.01% DPC were read at 6 days. Study-level results: The number of TCRs above 1 in 1000 frequency did not change after DPC sensitization.

Authors' methods: Sampled TCR counts reached a median of around 100,000 per sample, with values ranging from about 23,224 to 700,000. Each CDR3 protein gets one entry after TCRdb re-called the RACE reads with MiXCR. What appears here as the V and J calls and clone size reflects TCRdb's work, not the paper's. The repertoire holds about 360,000 distinct CDR3 sequences, with more than 4.5% as singletons. Trimming stripped 5 bases from V and 1 base from J, with 11 bases between. CDR3 length equals 14 residues. CDR1 and CDR2 from the germline V gene are SGHVS and FNYEAQ. The sequence derives from a woman in her 50s with alopecia areata. Some clones in this sample may be carry-over from other donors' samples. The chain recombines TRBV7-6 with TRBJ2-5, with D hard to call. The sample in question was whole blood, obtained in connection with sensitization to the hapten diphenylcyclopropenone (DPC). The CDR3 sequence: CASSPVETQETQYF. Here the CDR3 DNA reads TGTGCCAGCAGCCCGGTTGAGACCCAAGAGACCCAGTACTTC.